This T cell receptor beta chain is drawn from a study of PD-L1 blockade in urothelial cancer (dated by TCRdb to about 2017). With regard to the full study: Therapy was started at some point between 2012 and 2014 for all patients, and atezolizumab 1,200 mg was administered intravenously every 3 weeks. About 90% of the 29 patients were males with bladder-origin urothelial cancer, and about 65% of the roughly 29 reported a prior smoking history. Nine patients reached durable clinical benefit, while 15 to 20 patients did not. Progression-free survival longer than 6 months counted as durable clinical benefit, and TCR features were additionally tested against both progression-free and overall survival. Patients had an ECOG performance status of 0 or 1 and had received between 0 and 3 prior chemotherapy regimens. Blood samples yielded a median of around 130,000 T cells and roughly 80,000 unique TCRs, with median clonality around 0.083. Pretreatment tumor samples and matched peripheral blood, collected serially before and after atezolizumab treatment, underwent TCR sequencing. The study, an exploratory multi-omic analysis, examined somatic, immune and clinical correlates of response to PD-L1 blockade with atezolizumab in urothelial cancer. Blood samples were analyzed 3 weeks after the start of treatment (second dose) and 6 weeks after the start of treatment. Some 30 patients had pretreatment blood TCR-seq, approximately 24 had at least one posttreatment blood collection, and approximately 24 had tumor TCR-seq. In the same patients, whole exome sequencing and RNA sequencing of pretreatment tumors were performed in addition to TCR sequencing. Points the paper makes about the study in general: A pretreatment peripheral blood TCR clonality below the median was linked to improved progression-free and overall survival. Small sample size (n ≈ 30) and many exploratory analyses mean the results are intended to be hypothesis-generating. Patients with durable benefit showed greater expansion of tumor-associated TCR clones in peripheral blood 3 weeks after starting treatment (n ≈ 23, p = 0.022).

Synthetic TCR analog templates were spiked into each PCR to estimate absolute template abundance from read counts. TCRbeta CDR3 regions were amplified from genomic DNA with bias-controlled V and J gene primers using the immunoSEQ assay. Rearranged TCRbeta segments were sequenced at approximately 20X coverage. As for how the authors treated the data: Clustering was used to correct sequencing errors, and CDR3s were annotated against IMGT so that V, D and J genes could be assigned. Downstream analyses used only productive TCRbeta rearrangements, leaving out any out-of-frame or stop-codon sequences. To compute clonality, Shannon entropy was normalized by the log of the number of unique productive sequences and then subtracted from one. Clones differing between time points or between blood and tumor were identified using Fisher's exact test with Benjamini-Hochberg correction, with an adjusted p below 0.01 applied as the threshold. Imported from immuneACCESS, the table was reduced by TCRdb to in-frame sequences with V and J called. These copies leave out some clones; in studies compared against another copy, an unresolved V gene accounts for under half, and the cause of the remainder is not known. V and J calls and clone size are given by that table; D and trimming were obtained from the DNA. Recorded for this sample are about 38,000 clones; roughly 90% of them occurred a single time. Together, the top ten hold around 7.7% of the sample.

A cohort of roughly 30 patients with locally advanced or metastatic urothelial carcinoma, treated at Memorial Sloan Kettering on a trial protocol, was included. Peripheral blood mononuclear cells were collected pretreatment and during treatment, at between 1 and 8 total time points per patient. The Qiagen DNeasy Blood extraction kit was used to purify genomic DNA from total PBMCs and from tumor samples. Collected pretreatment and during treatment, PBMCs were isolated and stored as previously described. CDR1 and CDR2, per the germline V gene, are SGDLS and YYNGEE. From cysteine to phenylalanine, the CDR3 is 13 amino acids long. Only the CDR3 DNA stays, 39 bases, in frame from base 1. Trimming takes 7 bases from V and 2 bases from J, and the germline ends sit 10 bases apart. Regarding this clone: Its antigen has not been determined. Per-nucleotide qualities are absent, and no much larger clonotype sits a single base away.

The rearranged segments are TRBV9 and TRBJ2-1, and possibly TRBD2, on 6 matching bases. This clonotype was obtained from a man between 65 and 85 years old with urothelial cancer. Sequences were derived from PBMCs, sampled around atezolizumab (anti-PD-L1) treatment. The CDR3: CASSSVTYNEQFF. Here is the DNA: TGTGCCAGCTCTAGCGTAACCTACAATGAGCAGTTCTTC.